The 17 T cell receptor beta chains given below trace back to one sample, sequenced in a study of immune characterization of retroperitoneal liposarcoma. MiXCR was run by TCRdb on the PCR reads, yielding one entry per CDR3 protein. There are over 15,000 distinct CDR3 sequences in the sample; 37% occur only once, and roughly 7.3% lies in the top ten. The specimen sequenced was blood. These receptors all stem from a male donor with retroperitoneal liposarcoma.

The CDR3 spells CASSLGRRTQYF. The CDR3 nucleotides are TGTGCCAGCAGCTTAGGGCGTAGGACCCAGTACTTC. This rearrangement joins TRBV7-2 to TRBJ2-4; D gene ambiguous. With the DNA end fitting TRBJ2-5 better, the J assignment may be wrong. Germline V lookup: CDR1 SGHTA, CDR2 FQGNSA. The CDR3 length is 12 residues.

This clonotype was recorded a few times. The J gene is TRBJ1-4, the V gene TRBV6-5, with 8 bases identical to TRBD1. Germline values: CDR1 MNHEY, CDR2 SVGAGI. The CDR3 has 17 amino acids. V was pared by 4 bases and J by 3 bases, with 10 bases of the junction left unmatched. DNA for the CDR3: TGTGCCAGCAGTTGGGCAGGGGGCGATGCTTCTAATGAAAAACTGTTTTTT. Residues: CASSWAGGDASNEKLFF.

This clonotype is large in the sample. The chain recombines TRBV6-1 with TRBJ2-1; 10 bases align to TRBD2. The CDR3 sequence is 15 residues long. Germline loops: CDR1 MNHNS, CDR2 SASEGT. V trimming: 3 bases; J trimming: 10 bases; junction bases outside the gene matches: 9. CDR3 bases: TGTGCCAGCAGTGAGGGACTAGCGATTCTTCCGGAGCAGTTCTTC. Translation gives CASSEGLAILPEQFF.

Here the CDR3 DNA reads TGTGCCAGCGGCTACAGGGGTAATGAGCAGTACTTC. Translating gives CASGYRGNEQYF. The V and J genes are TRBV6-6 and TRBJ2-1; 7 nucleotides align to TRBD1. The J call may be wrong; the DNA end is better matched by TRBJ2-7. This CDR3 comprises 12 residues. CDR1 MNHNY and CDR2 SVGAGI come from the germline V gene (reference sequence).

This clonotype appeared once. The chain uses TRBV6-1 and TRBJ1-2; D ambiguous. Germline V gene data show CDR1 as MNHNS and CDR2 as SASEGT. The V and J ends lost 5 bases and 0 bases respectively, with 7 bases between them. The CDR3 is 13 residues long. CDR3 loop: CASSRGSNYGYTF. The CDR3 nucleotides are TGTGCCAGCAGTCGCGGGTCTAACTATGGCTACACCTTC.

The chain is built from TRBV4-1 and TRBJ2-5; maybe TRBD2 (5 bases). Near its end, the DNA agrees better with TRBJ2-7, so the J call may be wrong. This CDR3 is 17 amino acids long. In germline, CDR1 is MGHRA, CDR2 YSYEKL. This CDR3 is CASSQPTRGVISGEQYF. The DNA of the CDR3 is TGCGCCAGCAGCCAACCTACTCGGGGTGTCATTTCGGGCGAGCAGTACTTC.

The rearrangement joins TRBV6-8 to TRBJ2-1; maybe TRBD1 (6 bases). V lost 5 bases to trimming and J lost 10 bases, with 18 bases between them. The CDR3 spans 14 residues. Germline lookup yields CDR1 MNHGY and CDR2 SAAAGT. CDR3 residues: CASSNRDTAYEQFF. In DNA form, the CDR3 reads TGTGCCAGCAGTAACCGGGACACAGCCTACGAGCAGTTCTTC.

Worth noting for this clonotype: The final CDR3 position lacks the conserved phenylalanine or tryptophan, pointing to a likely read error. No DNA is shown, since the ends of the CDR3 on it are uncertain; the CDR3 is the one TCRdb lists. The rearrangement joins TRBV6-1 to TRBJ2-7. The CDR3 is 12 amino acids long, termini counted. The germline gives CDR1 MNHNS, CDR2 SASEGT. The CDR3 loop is CASSERPYEEYL.

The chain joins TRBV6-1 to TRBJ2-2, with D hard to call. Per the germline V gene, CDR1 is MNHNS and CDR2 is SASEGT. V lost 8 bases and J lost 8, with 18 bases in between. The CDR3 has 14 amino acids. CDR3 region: CASSGLNLGGELFF. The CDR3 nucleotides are TGTGCCAGCTCTGGTCTCAATTTGGGTGGGGAGCTGTTTTTT.

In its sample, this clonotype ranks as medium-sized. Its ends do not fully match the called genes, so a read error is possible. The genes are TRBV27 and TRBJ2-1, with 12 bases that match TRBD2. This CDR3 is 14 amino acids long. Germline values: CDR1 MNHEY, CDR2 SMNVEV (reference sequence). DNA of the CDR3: TGTGCCAGCAGTCCCGCTCGGACTAGCGGGACTCTGCTCTTC. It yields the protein CASSPARTSGTLLF.

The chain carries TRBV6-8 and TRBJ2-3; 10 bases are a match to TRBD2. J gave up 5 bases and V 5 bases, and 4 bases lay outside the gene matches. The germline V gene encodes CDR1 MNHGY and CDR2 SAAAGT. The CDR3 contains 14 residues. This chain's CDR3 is CASSVGTSVDTQYF. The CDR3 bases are TGTGCCAGCAGTGTCGGGACTAGCGTAGATACGCAGTATTTT.

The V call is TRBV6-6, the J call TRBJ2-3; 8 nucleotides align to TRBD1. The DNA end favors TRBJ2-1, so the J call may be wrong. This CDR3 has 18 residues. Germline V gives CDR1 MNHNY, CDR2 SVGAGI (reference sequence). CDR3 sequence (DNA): TGTGCCAGCACCCCTCTAGGACAGGGAAGATTAGCCGACAATGAGCAGTTCTTC. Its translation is CASTPLGQGRLADNEQFF.

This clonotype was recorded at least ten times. CDR3 sequence: CASSYSRSIEQYF. The CDR3 coding sequence is TGTGCCAGCAGTTACTCACGGTCAATAGAGCAGTACTTC. The chain is built from TRBV6-5 and TRBJ2-1; D gene ambiguous. With the DNA end fitting TRBJ2-7 better, the J assignment may be wrong. The germline CDR1 and CDR2 sequences are MNHEY and SVGAGI. The CDR3 runs to 13 residues.

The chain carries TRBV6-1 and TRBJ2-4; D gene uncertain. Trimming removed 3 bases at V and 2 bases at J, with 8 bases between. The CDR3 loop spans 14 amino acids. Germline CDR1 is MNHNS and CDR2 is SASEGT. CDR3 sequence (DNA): TGTGCCAGCAGTGAGGGCCCAACCAAAAACATTCAGTACTTC. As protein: CASSEGPTKNIQYF.

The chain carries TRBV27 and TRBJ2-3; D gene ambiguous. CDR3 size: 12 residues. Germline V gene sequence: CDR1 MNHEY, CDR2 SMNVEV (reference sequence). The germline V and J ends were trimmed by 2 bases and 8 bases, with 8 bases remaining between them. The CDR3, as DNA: TGTGCCAGCAGTTTAAGAGTCGGTACGCAGTATTTT. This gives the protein CASSLRVGTQYF.

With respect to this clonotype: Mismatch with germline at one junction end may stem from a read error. The CDR3 loop reads CASSQQVSTDTPYF. DNA for the CDR3: TGTGCCAGCAGTCAACAGGTTAGCACAGATACGCCGTATTTT. The J gene is TRBJ2-3, the V gene TRBV6-5; D may be TRBD1 (5 bases). Per germline, CDR1 MNHEY and CDR2 SVGAGI. The length of the CDR3 is 14 residues.

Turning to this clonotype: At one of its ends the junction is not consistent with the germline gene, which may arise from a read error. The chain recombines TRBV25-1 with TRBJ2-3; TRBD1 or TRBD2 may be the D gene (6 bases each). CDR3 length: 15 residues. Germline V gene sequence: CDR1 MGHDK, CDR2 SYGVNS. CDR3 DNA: TGTGCCAGCAGTGATCCTAGGGGGGCCGGAGAGGCCCAGTACTTT. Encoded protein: CASSDPRGAGEAQYF.